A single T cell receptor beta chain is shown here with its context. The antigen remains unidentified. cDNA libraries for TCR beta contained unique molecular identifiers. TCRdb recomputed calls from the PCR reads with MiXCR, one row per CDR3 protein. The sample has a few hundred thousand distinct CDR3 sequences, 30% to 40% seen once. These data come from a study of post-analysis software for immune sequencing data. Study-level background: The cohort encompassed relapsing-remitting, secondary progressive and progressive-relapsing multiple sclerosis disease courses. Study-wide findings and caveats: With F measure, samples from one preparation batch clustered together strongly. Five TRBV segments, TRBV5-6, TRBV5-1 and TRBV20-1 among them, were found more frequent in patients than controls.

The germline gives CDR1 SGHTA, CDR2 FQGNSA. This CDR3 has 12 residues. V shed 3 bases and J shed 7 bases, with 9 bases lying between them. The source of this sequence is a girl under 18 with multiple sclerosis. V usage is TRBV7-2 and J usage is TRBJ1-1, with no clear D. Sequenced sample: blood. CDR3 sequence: CASSFQAFEAFF. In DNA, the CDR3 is TGTGCCAGCAGCTTCCAGGCCTTTGAAGCTTTCTTT.